This T cell receptor beta chain was retrieved from a study of blood T cell repertoires in COVID-19. Background on the study: Samples taken during acute and convalescent COVID-19 were collected in the United States, Italy and Spain. From T cells, B-cell-depleted T cells, or PBMCs came the material, which was cDNA or gDNA.

This CDR3 has 15 amino acids. Germline V gene lookup returns CDR1 SGHVS and CDR2 FNYEAQ. V lost 1 base and J lost 5; bases outside the gene matches: 6. Methods used by the authors: How many nucleated cells were present was estimated from reference gene primer amplification. TCRdb's table, derived via immunoSEQ multiplex PCR, lists solely in-frame clones and lacks some. V and J calls and clone size are those listed in that table; D and trimming were worked out from the DNA. The profile shows some 140,000 clones, 91% of them singletons. The TCR sequence derives from a man aged 50 to 60 with acute or convalescent COVID-19. Sequencing was performed on peripheral blood. The chain joins TRBV7-6 to TRBJ2-7, with 9 bases that match TRBD2. The CDR3 sequence: CASSLVGREGHEQYF. In nucleotides, the CDR3 is TGTGCCAGCAGCTTAGTGGGGCGGGAGGGACACGAGCAGTACTTC.